This T cell receptor (beta chain) is drawn from a study of CXCR3-negative and CXCR3-positive naive CD8 T cells. Study-wide points: Comparison of naive cells showed more hydrophobic TRB CDR3s in CXCR3-positive than in CXCR3-negative naive cells. Comparably high diversity was seen in both naive subsets, and much lower diversity in memory CD8+ cells.

Sorts that each held approximately 300,000 cells were run in triplicate for every CD8+ T cell subset. Concerning this clonotype itself: As yet, its antigen is unknown.

Germline assignment: CDR1 KGHSH and CDR2 LQKENI. CDR3 length: 16 residues. TRB cDNA was prepared as libraries by UMI-labeled 5' RACE. TCRdb re-called the 5' RACE reads and shows each CDR3 protein once, DNA omitted. The sample table includes about 84,000 distinct CDR3 sequences. The TCR was taken from a human donor in good health. Some clones in this sample may be carry-over from other donors' samples. The chain uses TRBV18 and TRBJ1-5; TCRdb indicates TRBD1, and absent DNA this call remains unverified. Specimen: naive CXCR3+ CD8+ T cells from blood. Regarding subset: CD45RO-CCR7+CD27+CD95- naive CD8+ T cells expressing CXCR3 (TNR3+). CDR3 sequence reads: CASSPPEQGSNQPQHF. Full variable domain (missing parts from reference TRBV18 and TRBJ1-5): NAGVMQNPRHLVRRRGQEARLRCSPMKGHSHVYWYRQLPEEGLKFMVYLQKENIIDESGMPKERFSAEFPKEGPSILRIQQVVRGDSAAYFCASSPPEQGSNQPQHFGDGTRLSIL.